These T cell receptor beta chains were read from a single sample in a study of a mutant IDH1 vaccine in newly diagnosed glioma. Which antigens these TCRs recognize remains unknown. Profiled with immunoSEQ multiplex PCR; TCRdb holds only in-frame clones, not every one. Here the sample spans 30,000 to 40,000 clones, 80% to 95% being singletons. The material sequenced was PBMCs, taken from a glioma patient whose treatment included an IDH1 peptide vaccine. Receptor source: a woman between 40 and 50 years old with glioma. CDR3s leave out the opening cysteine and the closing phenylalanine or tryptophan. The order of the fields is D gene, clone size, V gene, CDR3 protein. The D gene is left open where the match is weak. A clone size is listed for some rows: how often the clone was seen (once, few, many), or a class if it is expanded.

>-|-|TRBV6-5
ASQTGYNSPLH
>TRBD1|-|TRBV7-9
ASTRYRGSEAF
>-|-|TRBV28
ASSLGGAASNQPQH
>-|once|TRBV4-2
ASSQGAQEETQY
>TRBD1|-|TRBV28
ASSWGQGLYGYT
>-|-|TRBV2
ASSDLGREETQY
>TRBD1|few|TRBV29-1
SAADRVNTEAF
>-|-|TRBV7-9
ASSLASGTSYEQY
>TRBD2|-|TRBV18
ASSPLIAGGDTQY
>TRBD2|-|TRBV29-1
SVEEGTGRGD
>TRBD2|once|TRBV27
ASTILAGTTGELF
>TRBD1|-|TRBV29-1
SVRDRDLYGYT
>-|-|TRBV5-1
ASSPLGYYEQY
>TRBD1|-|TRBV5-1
ASSVTGGGWSGNTIY
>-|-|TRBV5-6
ASTLLGASRNTDTQY
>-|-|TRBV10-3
AISPGYGGETEAF
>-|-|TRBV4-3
ASSQEVHMNTEAF
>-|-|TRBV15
ATSRGDGGAIIAKNIQY